Following are 13 T cell receptor beta chains from one sample sequenced in a study of blood T cell repertoires in COVID-19. Using immunoSEQ multiplex PCR, the repertoire was profiled, and TCRdb retains in-frame clones only, with some absent. This table has roughly 100,000 clones, roughly four fifths appearing once. Sequencing input: peripheral blood. The receptors come from an elderly woman with active or convalescent COVID-19.

The chain links TRBV3-1 (or the pseudogene TRBV3-2) to TRBJ2-3; TRBD2 is a possible D gene (5 bases). Trimming shortened V by 3 bases and J by 2 bases, and 9 bases separated the two germline ends. This CDR3 comprises 14 residues. The germline gives CDR1 LGHDT, CDR2 YNNKEL (reference sequence). The CDR3 loop is CASSHGGNTDTQYF. For the CDR3, the DNA is TGTGCCAGCAGCCACGGAGGCAACACAGATACGCAGTATTTT.

This clone was seen once. V and J are TRBV11-1 and TRBJ2-7; 7 nucleotides line up with TRBD1. CDR1 and CDR2 from the germline V gene are SGHAT and FQDESV (reference sequence). The CDR3 extends over 14 amino acids. Trimming removed 5 bases from V and 4 bases from J; junction bases left unmatched: 8. The CDR3 DNA reads as TGTGCCAGCAGCCCCCAGGGACAGCTTTACGAGCAGTACTTC. It translates to CASSPQGQLYEQYF.

V is TRBV6-1 and J is TRBJ1-2; no reliable D call. The CDR3 is 11 amino acids. CDR1 and CDR2 from the germline V gene are MNHNS and SASEGT. V was cut by 1 base and J by 6 bases, with 3 bases left in between. The CDR3 DNA reads as TGTGCCAGCAGTGAAGACAATGGCTACACCTTC. Translating it yields CASSEDNGYTF.

The chain joins TRBV21-1 to TRBJ1-2. TRBV21-1 is a pseudogene. The CDR3 loop spans 13 amino acids. The CDR3 DNA reads as TGTGCCAGCAGCAAAGTGGAGGAAAACCCCTACACCTTC. Translation: CASSKVEENPYTF.

The gene calls are TRBV6-6 and TRBJ1-1; possible D gene TRBD1, 6 bases. From germline, CDR1 is MNHNY and CDR2 SVGAGI (reference sequence). V lost 8 bases, J lost 5 bases, and 12 bases lay in between. This CDR3 is built from 12 residues. Here the CDR3 DNA reads TGTGCCAGCTGGGGGGGGCTGACTGAAGCTTTCTTT. Translation: CASWGGLTEAFF.

V usage is TRBV15 and J usage is TRBJ1-2; D is uncertain. Trimming removed 3 bases at V and 3 bases at J, with 8 bases between. This CDR3 is 13 amino acids long. CDR1 is LNHNV and CDR2 is YYDKDF in the germline V gene (reference sequence). CDR3 nucleotides: TGTGCCACCAGCAGGGAGCGGCACTATGGCTACACCTTC. Its protein is CATSRERHYGYTF.

The chain uses TRBV5-6 and TRBJ2-7, with D possibly being TRBD1 (6 bases). This CDR3 comprises 14 residues. The V gene's germline CDR1 is SGHDT and CDR2 YYEEEE. Trimming took off 3 bases at V and 2 bases at J, with 12 bases between the two ends. DNA of the CDR3: TGTGCCAGCAGCTGGACAGTAGGCCCCTACGAGCAGTACTTC. Protein sequence: CASSWTVGPYEQYF.

In this sample, this clone turned up once. The chain joins TRBV6-1 to TRBJ2-2, with D maybe TRBD1 (5 bases). Germline V gives CDR1 MNHNS, CDR2 SASEGT. The CDR3 runs 16 residues. Trimming took off 1 base at V and 6 bases at J, with 15 bases between the two ends. The CDR3 coding sequence is TGTGCCAGCAGTGAAGGGGCAGGGAATAATCCCGGGGAGCTGTTTTTT. Protein: CASSEGAGNNPGELFF.

The J gene is TRBJ2-2, the V gene TRBV7-3; D is uncertain. Germline-derived CDR1 and CDR2 are SGHTA and FQGTGA. The CDR3 spans 14 residues. V was trimmed by 1 base and J by 1 base, leaving 4 bases between them. CDR3 DNA: TGTGCCAGCAGCTTAATAGTGAACACCGGGGAGCTGTTTTTT. As protein: CASSLIVNTGELFF. The whole variable domain, filled in from reference TRBV7-3 and TRBJ2-2, reads GAGVSQTPSNKVTEKGKYVELRCDPISGHTALYWYRQSLGQGPEFLIYFQGTGAADDSGLPNDRFFAVRPEGSVSTLKIQRTERGDSAVYLCASSLIVNTGELFFGEGSRLTVL.

This chain uses TRBV9 with TRBJ2-3, with D maybe TRBD2 (7 bases). This CDR3 has 16 amino acids. Trimming removed 4 bases at V and 2 bases at J, with 17 bases between. The germline CDR1 and CDR2 sequences are SGDLS and YYNGEE. CDR3 in DNA: TGTGCCAGCAGCCCACCGGGGGGCCGCTCCACAGATACGCAGTATTTT. The encoded protein is CASSPPGGRSTDTQYF.

A few counts support this clone. The chain couples TRBV29-1 to TRBJ2-3; TRBD2 is a possible D gene (6 bases). The CDR3 is 16 amino acids. Trimming removed 7 bases from V and 2 bases from J, with 22 bases in between. The germline V gene has CDR1 SQVTM and CDR2 ANQGSEA. Here the CDR3 reads CSGRLLRAGYTDTQYF. In DNA form, the CDR3 reads TGCAGCGGCCGCCTCTTGAGGGCGGGGTACACAGATACGCAGTATTTT.

The chain is built from TRBV3-1 (or the pseudogene TRBV3-2) and TRBJ2-1; D remains unclear. This CDR3 comprises 11 residues. Germline lookup yields CDR1 LGHDT and CDR2 YNNKEL (reference sequence). The V and J ends lost 3 bases and 9 bases respectively, with 6 bases between them. The CDR3, as DNA: TGTGCCAGCAGCCACAGGTTTGAGCAGTTCTTC. Translated, it gives CASSHRFEQFF.

The chain has TRBV18 and TRBJ1-1; D perhaps matches TRBD1 (5 bases). The CDR3 has 14 residues. The V gene's germline CDR1 is KGHSH and CDR2 LQKENI. The V and J ends lost 3 bases and 0 bases respectively, with 8 bases between them. This chain's CDR3 is CASSPRQLNTEAFF. CDR3 DNA: TGTGCCAGCTCACCTCGACAGCTGAACACTGAAGCTTTCTTT.